The 17 T cell receptor beta chains given below trace back to one sample, sequenced in a study of T cell repertoires and Cas9 in healthy adults. Method: immunoSEQ multiplex PCR; TCRdb's copy keeps in-frame clones and lacks some. The sample yields around 20,000 clones, 90% seen once. Sequenced material: CD4+ effector T cells (CD127+, CD25-, CD137-, CD154-) from PBMCs; culture status not recorded. Receptor source: a human donor in good health.

The J gene is TRBJ2-7, the V gene TRBV7-9, with 9 positions matching TRBD1. Germline CDR1 is SEHNR and CDR2 is FQNEAQ (reference sequence). The CDR3 loop spans 14 amino acids. J gave up 5 bases and V 1 base, and 3 bases lay outside the gene matches. The CDR3 bases are TGTGCCAGCAGCTTAGACAGGGGGCAACACGAGCAGTACTTC. The encoded protein is CASSLDRGQHEQYF.

The chain couples TRBV29-1 to TRBJ1-2; 7 nucleotides line up with TRBD1. This CDR3 comprises 13 residues. Germline CDR1 reads SQVTM; CDR2 reads ANQGSEA. Trimming removed 3 bases from V and 6 bases from J; junction bases left unmatched: 7. As DNA, the CDR3 is TGCAGCGTTGATGGAGTTGGGACAGATGGCTACACCTTC. It is translated as CSVDGVGTDGYTF.

The chain is built from TRBV6-6 and TRBJ1-1; 7 bases are a match to TRBD1. CDR1 MNHNY and CDR2 SVGAGI come from the germline V gene (reference sequence). J gave up 7 bases and V 0 bases, and 5 bases lay outside the gene matches. This CDR3 has 14 amino acids. The CDR3 here is CASSYSRQGVEAFF. In DNA, the CDR3 is TGTGCCAGCAGTTACTCTCGGCAGGGGGTTGAAGCTTTCTTT.

The CDR3 region has the DNA TGTGCCAGCAGCTCCCGGACAGGGGGGGGAGGACAGCCCCAGCATTTT. Translating it yields CASSSRTGGGGQPQHF. The chain has TRBV7-8 and TRBJ1-5, with 10 bases that match TRBD1. The CDR3 is 16 residues long. V gave up 4 bases and J gave up 7 bases; unmatched junction bases: 10. Germline V gene sequence: CDR1 SGHVS, CDR2 FQNEAQ.

V usage is TRBV11-2 and J usage is TRBJ1-1; unclear D gene. CDR3 length equals 11 residues. The ends were cut back, 5 bases at V and 7 bases at J, with 8 bases in the middle. From germline, CDR1 is SGHAT and CDR2 FQNNGV. The CDR3 is CASSLGSEAFF. The CDR3 DNA reads as TGTGCCAGCAGCCTCGGGAGTGAAGCTTTCTTT.

The V and J genes are TRBV5-1 and TRBJ2-5; 7 nucleotides agree with TRBD2. Germline CDR1 SGHRS, CDR2 YFSETQ. V lost 0 bases, J lost 5 bases, and 7 bases stayed unmatched. This CDR3 spans 15 amino acids. The CDR3 DNA follows: TGCGCCAGCAGCTTGGCGGGGGGTTCCGTGGAGACCCAGTACTTC. Translation: CASSLAGGSVETQYF. The full variable domain, rest sourced from reference TRBV5-1 and TRBJ2-5, is KAGVTQTPRYLIKTRGQQVTLSCSPISGHRSVSWYQQTPGQGLQFLFEYFSETQRNKGNFPGRFSGRQFSNSRSEMNVSTLELGDSALYLCASSLAGGSVETQYFGPGTRLLVL.

V usage is TRBV10-2 and J usage is TRBJ1-2; D is unclear. The V end was cut by 4 bases, the J end by 2 bases, with 11 bases between. The CDR3 has 14 amino acids. CDR1 and CDR2 (germline): WSHSY, SAAADI. This CDR3 is CASSVAGSNYGYTF. CDR3 sequence (DNA): TGCGCCAGCAGTGTAGCGGGGTCCAACTATGGCTACACCTTC.

The chain has TRBV11-2 and TRBJ2-7; 8 bases line up with TRBD2. Trimming took 5 bases from V and 0 from J; bases not matched to a gene: 12. The CDR3 covers 17 residues. From germline, CDR1 is SGHAT and CDR2 FQNNGV. The CDR3 is CASSKLSGGRFSYEQYF. The CDR3 nucleotides are TGTGCCAGCAGCAAACTAAGCGGGGGAAGATTCTCCTACGAGCAGTACTTC.

The chain combines TRBV9 with TRBJ1-2, with 9 bases aligning to TRBD1. CDR1 is SGDLS, CDR2 YYNGEE, per germline. With 6 bases clipped from V and 8 bases from J, the junction kept 23 bases outside the gene matches. CDR3 size: 18 residues. CDR3 DNA sequence: TGTGCCAGCACCCGACTTCTGGGGACAGGGTTGGGAGCTAGAGGCTACACCTTC. Its translation is CASTRLLGTGLGARGYTF.

The chain employs TRBV5-4 and TRBJ2-1, with D tentatively TRBD2 (5 bases). The V and J ends lost 2 bases and 6 bases respectively, with 9 bases between them. The CDR3 has 13 amino acids. Germline CDR1 reads SGHNT; CDR2 reads YYREEE (reference sequence). For the CDR3, the DNA is TGTGCCAGCAGCTTAGAGGGTATCAATGAGCAGTTCTTC. Translation gives CASSLEGINEQFF.

In the case of this clone: Other DNA sequences in this specimen translate into the identical CDR3. The chain uses TRBV5-1 and TRBJ1-1; D is unclear. Trimming pared 0 bases from V and 2 bases from J, leaving 5 bases between. This CDR3 is 13 amino acids long. CDR1 is SGHRS, CDR2 YFSETQ, per germline. The CDR3 region has the DNA TGCGCCAGCAGCTTGGACAGAAACACTGAAGCTTTCTTT. Protein sequence: CASSLDRNTEAFF.

This chain uses TRBV5-6 with TRBJ1-5; 7 nucleotides agree with TRBD1. Germline CDR1 reads SGHDT; CDR2 reads YYEEEE. V was pared by 4 bases and J by 5 bases, with 12 bases of the junction left unmatched. This CDR3 is 16 amino acids long. CDR3 DNA: TGTGCCAGCAGCCCGGCGGGGGACAGCCCAGATCAGCCCCAGCATTTT. Amino acids: CASSPAGDSPDQPQHF.

The chain couples TRBV2 to TRBJ2-7; D gene uncertain. V was shortened by 7 bases and J by 5 bases, with 21 bases between the two germline ends. The length of the CDR3 is 15 residues. Per germline, CDR1 SNHLY and CDR2 FYNNEI. CDR3 nucleotides: TGTGCCAGCACCGAAGGGTGGCAGGTCAACGACGAGCAGTACTTC. Translated, it gives CASTEGWQVNDEQYF.

The V gene is TRBV12-5, the J gene TRBJ1-3, with D tentatively TRBD1 (6 bases). Germline assignment: CDR1 LGHNT and CDR2 FRNRAP. Between the trimmed V and J ends, which lost 7 bases and 0 bases, there was a span of 19 bases. This CDR3 is built from 17 residues. In DNA, the CDR3 is TGTGCTAGTGACCTCTTGTACAGGGAACCCTCTGGAAACACCATATATTTT. Translating gives CASDLLYREPSGNTIYF.

V usage is TRBV7-2 and J usage is TRBJ2-7; a weak D match, TRBD2 (5 bases). This CDR3 region has 15 residues. Germline values: CDR1 SGHTA, CDR2 FQGNSA. V was clipped by 5 bases and J by 2 bases, with 16 bases between them. This chain's CDR3 is CASSQRRGSTYEQYF. CDR3 nucleotides: TGTGCCAGCAGCCAGAGGCGCGGGTCAACCTACGAGCAGTACTTC.

J is TRBJ2-5 and V is TRBV2; the D gene is possibly TRBD2 (5 bases). Germline V gene lookup returns CDR1 SNHLY and CDR2 FYNNEI. V shed 5 bases and J shed 5 bases, with 9 bases lying between them. CDR3 size: 12 residues. Here the CDR3 DNA reads TGTGCCAGCAGTCTAGCTCGGGAGACCCAGTACTTC. Its translation is CASSLARETQYF.

The rearrangement links TRBV4-2 to TRBJ2-3, with TRBD2 identical over 14 bases. CDR1 and CDR2 from the germline V gene are LGHNA and YNFKEQ. Trimming removed 2 bases from V and 7 bases from J; junction bases left unmatched: 8. There are 17 residues in the CDR3. The CDR3 DNA sequence: TGTGCCAGCAGCCAACTTCGACTAGCGGGGGGGCGGAATACGCAGTATTTT. Protein product: CASSQLRLAGGRNTQYF.